The clone carrying this T cell receptor beta chain showed up many times. The sample comes from a study of T cells after yellow fever vaccination. Trimming removed 2 bases at V and 8 bases at J, with 23 bases between. Germline assignment: CDR1 KGHDR and CDR2 SFDVKD. The CDR3 sequence is 17 residues long. Universal primer sites and UMIs were introduced during 5'RACE template-switching synthesis of TCR cDNA. In TCRdb, the 5' RACE reads were re-called with MiXCR into one record per CDR3 protein. Here the sample spans a few hundred thousand distinct CDR3 sequences, more than 3.5% being singletons. The receptor comes from a man between 18 and 29 years old who received the YFV17D yellow fever vaccine. The chain employs TRBV24-1 and TRBJ1-2, with D possibly being TRBD1 (6 bases). The sequencing here drew on PBMCs, taken 15 days after the yellow fever booster vaccination. CDR3 residues: CATSDSLTGGSLGGYTF. Written as DNA, the CDR3 is TGTGCCACCAGTGATTCCCTGACAGGCGGCTCCCTAGGGGGCTACACCTTC.